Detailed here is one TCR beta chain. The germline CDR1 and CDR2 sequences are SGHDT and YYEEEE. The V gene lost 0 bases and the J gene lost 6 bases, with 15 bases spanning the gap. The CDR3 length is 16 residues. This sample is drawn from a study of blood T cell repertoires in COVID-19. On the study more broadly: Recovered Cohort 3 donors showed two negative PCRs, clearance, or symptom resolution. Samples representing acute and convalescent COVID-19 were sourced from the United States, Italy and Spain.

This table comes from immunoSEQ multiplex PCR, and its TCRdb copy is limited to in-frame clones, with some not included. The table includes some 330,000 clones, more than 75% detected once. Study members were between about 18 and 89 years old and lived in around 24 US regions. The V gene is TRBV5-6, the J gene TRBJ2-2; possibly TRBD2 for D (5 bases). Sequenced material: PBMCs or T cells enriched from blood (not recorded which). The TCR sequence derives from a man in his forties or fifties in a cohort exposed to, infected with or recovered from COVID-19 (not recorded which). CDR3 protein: CASSLGGSEPPGELFF. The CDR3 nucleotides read TGTGCCAGCAGCTTGGGGGGTAGCGAGCCCCCCGGGGAGCTGTTTTTT.